This T cell receptor beta chain came from a study of blood T cells in healthy people across ages. As for the study in general: Roughly one uniquely barcoded beta molecule per two T cells was captured. Study-wide results and caveats: Estimates based on one million T cells were treated as lower bounds. Naive and antigen-experienced cells were not separated, limiting conclusive comparison.

Of note for this clonotype: Its antigen is unknown.

Next came a second PCR, run for about 7 to 12 cycles, which used a sample-barcoded 5' primer along with a J-beta primer mix. A template-switch adaptor containing 12 random nucleotides labeled each cDNA molecule. Via MiXCR, TCRdb re-called the 5' RACE reads, giving one row per CDR3 protein. The repertoire holds hundreds of thousands of distinct CDR3 sequences, 58% seen once, with about 20% in the top ten. CDR3 length equals 13 residues. Per germline, CDR1 SQVTM and CDR2 ANQGSEA. Trimming shortened V by 6 bases and J by 3 bases, and 14 bases separated the two germline ends. This TCR derives from a man aged 30 to 39 in good health. The source material was blood. The V call is TRBV29-1, the J call TRBJ2-5, with a tentative D call TRBD2 (5 bases). The CDR3 spells CSVQLSGEETQYF. The DNA of the CDR3 is TGCAGCGTCCAACTTTCCGGGGAAGAGACCCAGTACTTC.